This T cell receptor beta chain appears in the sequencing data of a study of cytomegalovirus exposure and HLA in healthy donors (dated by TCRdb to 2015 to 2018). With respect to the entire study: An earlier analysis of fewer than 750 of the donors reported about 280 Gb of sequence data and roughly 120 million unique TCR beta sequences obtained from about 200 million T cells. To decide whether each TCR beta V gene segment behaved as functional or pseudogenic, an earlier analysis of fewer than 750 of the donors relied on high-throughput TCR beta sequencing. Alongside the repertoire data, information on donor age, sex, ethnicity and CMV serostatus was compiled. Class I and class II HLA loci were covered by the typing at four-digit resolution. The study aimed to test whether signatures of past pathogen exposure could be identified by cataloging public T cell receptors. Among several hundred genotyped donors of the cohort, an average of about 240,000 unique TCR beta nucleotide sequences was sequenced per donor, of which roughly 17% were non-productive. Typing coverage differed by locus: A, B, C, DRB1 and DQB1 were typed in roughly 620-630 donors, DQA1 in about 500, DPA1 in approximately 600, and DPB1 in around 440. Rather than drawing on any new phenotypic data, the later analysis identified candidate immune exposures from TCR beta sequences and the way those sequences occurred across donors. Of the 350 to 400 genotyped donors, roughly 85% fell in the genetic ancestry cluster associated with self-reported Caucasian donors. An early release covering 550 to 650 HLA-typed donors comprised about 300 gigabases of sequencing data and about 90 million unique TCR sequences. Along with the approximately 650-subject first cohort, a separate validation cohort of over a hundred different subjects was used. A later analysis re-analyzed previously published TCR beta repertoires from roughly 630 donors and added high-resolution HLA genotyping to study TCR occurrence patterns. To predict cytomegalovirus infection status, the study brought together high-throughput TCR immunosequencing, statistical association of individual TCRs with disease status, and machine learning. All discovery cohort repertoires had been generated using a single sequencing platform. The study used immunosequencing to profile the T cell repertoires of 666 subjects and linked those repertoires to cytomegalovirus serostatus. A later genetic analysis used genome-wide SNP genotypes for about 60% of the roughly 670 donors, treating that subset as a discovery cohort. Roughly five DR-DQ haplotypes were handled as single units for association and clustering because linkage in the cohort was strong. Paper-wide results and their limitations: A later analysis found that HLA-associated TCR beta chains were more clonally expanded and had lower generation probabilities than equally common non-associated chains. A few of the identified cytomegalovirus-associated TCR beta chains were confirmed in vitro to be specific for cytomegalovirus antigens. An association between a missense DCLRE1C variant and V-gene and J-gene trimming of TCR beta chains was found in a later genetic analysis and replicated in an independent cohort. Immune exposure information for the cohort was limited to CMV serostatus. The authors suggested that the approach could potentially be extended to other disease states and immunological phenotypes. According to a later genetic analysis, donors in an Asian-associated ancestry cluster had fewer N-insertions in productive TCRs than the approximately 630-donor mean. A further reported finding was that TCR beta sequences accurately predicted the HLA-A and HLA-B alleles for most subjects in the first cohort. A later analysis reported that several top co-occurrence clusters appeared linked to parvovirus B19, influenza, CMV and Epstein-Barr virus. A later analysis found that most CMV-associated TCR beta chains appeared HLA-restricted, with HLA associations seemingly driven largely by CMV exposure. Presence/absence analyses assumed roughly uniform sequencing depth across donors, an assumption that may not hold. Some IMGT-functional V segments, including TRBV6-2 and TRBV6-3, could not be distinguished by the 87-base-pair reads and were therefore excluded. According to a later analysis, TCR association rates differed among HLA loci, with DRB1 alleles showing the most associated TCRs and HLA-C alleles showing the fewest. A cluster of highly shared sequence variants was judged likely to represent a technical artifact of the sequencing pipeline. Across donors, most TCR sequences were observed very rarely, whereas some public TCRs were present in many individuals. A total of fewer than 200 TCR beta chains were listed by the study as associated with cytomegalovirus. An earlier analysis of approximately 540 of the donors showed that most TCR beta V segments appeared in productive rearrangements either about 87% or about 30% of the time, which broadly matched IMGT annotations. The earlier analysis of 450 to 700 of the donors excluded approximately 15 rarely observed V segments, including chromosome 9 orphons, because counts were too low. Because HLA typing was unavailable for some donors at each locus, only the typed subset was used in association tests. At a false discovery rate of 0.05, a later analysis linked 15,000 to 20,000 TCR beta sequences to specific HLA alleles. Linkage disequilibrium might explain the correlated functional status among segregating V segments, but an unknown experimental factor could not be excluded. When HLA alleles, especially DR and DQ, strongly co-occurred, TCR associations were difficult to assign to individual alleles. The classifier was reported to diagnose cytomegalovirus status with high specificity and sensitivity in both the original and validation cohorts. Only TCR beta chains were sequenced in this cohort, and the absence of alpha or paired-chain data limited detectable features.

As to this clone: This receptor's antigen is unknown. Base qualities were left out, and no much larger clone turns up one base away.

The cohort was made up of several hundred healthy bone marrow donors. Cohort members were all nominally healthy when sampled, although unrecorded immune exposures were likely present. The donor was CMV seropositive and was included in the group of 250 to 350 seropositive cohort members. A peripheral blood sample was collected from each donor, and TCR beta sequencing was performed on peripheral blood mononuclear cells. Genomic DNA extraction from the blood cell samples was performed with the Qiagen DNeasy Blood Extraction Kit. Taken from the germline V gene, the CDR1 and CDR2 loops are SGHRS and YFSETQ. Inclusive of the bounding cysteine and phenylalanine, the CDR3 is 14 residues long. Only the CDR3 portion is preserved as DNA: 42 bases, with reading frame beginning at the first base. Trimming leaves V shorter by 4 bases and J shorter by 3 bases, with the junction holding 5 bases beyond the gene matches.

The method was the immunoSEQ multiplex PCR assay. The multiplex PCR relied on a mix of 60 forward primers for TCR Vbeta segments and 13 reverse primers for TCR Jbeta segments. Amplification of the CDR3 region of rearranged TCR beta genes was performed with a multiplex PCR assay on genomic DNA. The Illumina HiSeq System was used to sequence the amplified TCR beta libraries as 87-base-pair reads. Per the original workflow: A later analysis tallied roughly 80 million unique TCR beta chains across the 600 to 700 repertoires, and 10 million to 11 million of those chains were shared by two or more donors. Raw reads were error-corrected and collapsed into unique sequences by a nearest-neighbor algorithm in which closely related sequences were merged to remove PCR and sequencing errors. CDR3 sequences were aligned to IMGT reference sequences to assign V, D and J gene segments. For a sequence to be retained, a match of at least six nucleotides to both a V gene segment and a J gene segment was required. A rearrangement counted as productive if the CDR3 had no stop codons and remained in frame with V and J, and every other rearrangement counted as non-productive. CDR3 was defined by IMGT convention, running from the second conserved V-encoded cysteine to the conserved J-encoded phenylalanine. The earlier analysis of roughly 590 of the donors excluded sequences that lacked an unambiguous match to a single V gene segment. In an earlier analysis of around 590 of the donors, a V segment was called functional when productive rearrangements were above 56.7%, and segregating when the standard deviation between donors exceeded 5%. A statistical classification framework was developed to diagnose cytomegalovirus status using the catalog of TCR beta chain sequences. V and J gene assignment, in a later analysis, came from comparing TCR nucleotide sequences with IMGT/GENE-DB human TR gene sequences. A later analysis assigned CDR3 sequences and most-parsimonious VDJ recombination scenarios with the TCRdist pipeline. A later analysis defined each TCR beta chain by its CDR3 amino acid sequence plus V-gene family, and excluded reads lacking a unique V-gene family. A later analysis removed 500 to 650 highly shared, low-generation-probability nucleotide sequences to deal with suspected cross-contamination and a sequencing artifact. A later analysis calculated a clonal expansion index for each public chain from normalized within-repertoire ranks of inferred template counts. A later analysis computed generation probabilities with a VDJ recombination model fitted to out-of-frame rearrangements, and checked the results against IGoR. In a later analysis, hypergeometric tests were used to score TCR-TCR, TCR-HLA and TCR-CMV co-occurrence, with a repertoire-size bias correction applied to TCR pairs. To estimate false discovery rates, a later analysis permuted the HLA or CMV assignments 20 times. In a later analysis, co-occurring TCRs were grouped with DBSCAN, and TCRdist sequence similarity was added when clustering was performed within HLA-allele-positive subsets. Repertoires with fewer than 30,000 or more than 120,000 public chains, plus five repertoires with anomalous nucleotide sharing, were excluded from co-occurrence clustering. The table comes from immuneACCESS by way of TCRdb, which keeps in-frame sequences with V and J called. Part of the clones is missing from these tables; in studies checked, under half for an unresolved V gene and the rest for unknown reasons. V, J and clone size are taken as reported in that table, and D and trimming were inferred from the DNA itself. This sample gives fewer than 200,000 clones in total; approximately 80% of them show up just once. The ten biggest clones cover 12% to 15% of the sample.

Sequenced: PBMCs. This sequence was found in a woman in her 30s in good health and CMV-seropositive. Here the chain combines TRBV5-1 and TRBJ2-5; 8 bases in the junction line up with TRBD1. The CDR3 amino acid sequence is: CASSGGQAEETQYF. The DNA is TGCGCCAGCAGCGGGGGACAGGCCGAAGAGACCCAGTACTTC.